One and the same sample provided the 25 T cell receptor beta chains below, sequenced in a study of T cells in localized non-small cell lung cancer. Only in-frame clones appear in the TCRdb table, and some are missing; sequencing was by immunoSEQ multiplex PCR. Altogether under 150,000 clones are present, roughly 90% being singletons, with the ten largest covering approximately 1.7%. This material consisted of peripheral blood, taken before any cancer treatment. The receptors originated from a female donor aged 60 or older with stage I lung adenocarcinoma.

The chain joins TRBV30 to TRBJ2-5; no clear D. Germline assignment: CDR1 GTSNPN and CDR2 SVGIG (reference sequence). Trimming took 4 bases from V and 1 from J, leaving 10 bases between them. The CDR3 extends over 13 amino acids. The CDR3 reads CAWNRNSQETQYF. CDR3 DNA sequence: TGTGCCTGGAACCGGAACAGCCAAGAGACCCAGTACTTC.

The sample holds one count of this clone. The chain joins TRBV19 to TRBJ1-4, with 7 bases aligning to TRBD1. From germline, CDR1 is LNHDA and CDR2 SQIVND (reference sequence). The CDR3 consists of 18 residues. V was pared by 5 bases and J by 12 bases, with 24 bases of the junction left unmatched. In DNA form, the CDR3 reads TGTGCCAGTAGTCGATCCCCACGGGACAGTGGGACGAGGGGTGAACTGTTTTTT. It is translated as CASSRSPRDSGTRGELFF.

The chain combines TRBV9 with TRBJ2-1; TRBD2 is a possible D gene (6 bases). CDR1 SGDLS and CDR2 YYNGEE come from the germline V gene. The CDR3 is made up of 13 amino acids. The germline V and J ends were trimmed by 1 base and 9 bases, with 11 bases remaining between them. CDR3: CASSVILGGEQFF. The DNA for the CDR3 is TGTGCCAGCAGCGTAATCTTGGGGGGTGAGCAGTTCTTC.

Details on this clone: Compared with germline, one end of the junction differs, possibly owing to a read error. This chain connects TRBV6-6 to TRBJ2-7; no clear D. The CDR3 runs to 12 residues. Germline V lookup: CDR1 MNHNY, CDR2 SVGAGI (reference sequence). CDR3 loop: CASSYIGGEQCF. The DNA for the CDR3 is TGTGCCAGCAGTTACATCGGCGGAGAGCAGTGCTTC.

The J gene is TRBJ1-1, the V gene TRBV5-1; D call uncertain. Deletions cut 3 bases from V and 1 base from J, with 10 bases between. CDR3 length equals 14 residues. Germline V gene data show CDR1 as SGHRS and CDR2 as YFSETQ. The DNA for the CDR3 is TGCGCCAGCAGCTCCGCTTTCCGGAACACTGAAGCTTTCTTT. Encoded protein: CASSSAFRNTEAFF.

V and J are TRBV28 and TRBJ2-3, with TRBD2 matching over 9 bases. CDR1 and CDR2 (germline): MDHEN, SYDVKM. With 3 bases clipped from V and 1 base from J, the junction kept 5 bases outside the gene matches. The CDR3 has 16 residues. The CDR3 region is CASSFASGAGTDTQYF. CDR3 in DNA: TGTGCCAGCAGTTTTGCTAGCGGGGCCGGCACAGATACGCAGTATTTT.

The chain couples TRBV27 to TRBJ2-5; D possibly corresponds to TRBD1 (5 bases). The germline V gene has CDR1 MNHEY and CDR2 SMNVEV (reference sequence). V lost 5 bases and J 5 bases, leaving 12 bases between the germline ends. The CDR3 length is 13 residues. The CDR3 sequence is CASSRQGWETQYF. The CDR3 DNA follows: TGTGCCAGCAGTCGTCAGGGCTGGGAGACCCAGTACTTC.

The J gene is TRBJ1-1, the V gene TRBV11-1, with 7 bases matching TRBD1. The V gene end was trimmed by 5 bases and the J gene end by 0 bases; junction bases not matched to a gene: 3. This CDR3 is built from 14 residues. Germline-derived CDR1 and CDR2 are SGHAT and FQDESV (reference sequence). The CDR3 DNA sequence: TGTGCCAGCAGCCCAGGGACAGTGAACACTGAAGCTTTCTTT. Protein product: CASSPGTVNTEAFF.

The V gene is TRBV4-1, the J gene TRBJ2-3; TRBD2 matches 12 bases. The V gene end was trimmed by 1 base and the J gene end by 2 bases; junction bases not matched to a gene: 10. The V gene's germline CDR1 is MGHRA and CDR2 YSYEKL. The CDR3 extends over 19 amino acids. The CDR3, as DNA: TGCGCCAGCAGCCAAGTGTTGCAAGGACTAGCGGGAAACACAGATACGCAGTATTTT. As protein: CASSQVLQGLAGNTDTQYF.

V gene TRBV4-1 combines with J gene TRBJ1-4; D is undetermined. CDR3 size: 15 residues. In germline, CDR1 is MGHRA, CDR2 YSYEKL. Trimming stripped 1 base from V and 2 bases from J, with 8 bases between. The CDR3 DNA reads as TGCGCCAGCAGCCAAGGGCCGGCGACTAATGAAAAACTGTTTTTT. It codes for CASSQGPATNEKLFF.

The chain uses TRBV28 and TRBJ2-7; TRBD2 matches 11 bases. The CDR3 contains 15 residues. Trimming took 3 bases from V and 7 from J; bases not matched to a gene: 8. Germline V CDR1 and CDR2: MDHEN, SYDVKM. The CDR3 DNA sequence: TGTGCCAGCAGTTTTGTACTAGCGGGAGCTGGGGAGCAGTACTTC. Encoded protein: CASSFVLAGAGEQYF.

The chain's CDR3 is CASQREYEQYF. CDR3 bases: TGTGCCAGCCAGCGGGAATACGAGCAGTACTTC. The chain is built from TRBV28 and TRBJ2-7; 7 bases map to TRBD2. V shed 8 bases, J shed 4 bases, and the junction held 2 bases outside the gene matches. This CDR3 has 11 amino acids. The germline V gene encodes CDR1 MDHEN and CDR2 SYDVKM. Full variable domain (remainder filled in from reference TRBV28 and TRBJ2-7): DVKVTQSSRYLVKRTGEKVFLECVQDMDHENMFWYRQDPGLGLRLIYFSYDVKMKEKGDIPEGYSVSREKKERFSLILESASTNQTSMYLCASQREYEQYFGPGTRLTVT.

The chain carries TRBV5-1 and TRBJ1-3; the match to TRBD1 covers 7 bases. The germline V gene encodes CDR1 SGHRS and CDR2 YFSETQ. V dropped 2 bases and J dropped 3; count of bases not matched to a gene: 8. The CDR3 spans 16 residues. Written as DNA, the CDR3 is TGCGCCAGCAGCTTCACAGGGGTAGGAAATGGAAACACCATATATTTT. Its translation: CASSFTGVGNGNTIYF. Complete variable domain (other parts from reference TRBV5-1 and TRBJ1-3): KAGVTQTPRYLIKTRGQQVTLSCSPISGHRSVSWYQQTPGQGLQFLFEYFSETQRNKGNFPGRFSGRQFSNSRSEMNVSTLELGDSALYLCASSFTGVGNGNTIYFGEGSWLTVV.

CDR3 bases: TGTGCCAGCAGTTTGGGACAGGGAATCCAACCCGGCTATGGCTACACCTTC. It codes for CASSLGQGIQPGYGYTF. This chain uses TRBV28 with TRBJ1-2; 9 nucleotides match TRBD1. The CDR3 has 17 amino acids. The ends lost 3 bases at V and 4 bases at J; junction bases unmatched: 12. Germline loops: CDR1 MDHEN, CDR2 SYDVKM.

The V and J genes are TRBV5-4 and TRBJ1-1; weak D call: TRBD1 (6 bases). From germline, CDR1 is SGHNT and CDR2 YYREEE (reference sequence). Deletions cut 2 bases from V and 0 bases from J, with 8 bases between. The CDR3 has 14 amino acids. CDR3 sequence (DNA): TGTGCCAGCAGCTTTGGACAGATGAACACTGAAGCTTTCTTT. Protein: CASSFGQMNTEAFF.

The CDR3 DNA follows: TGTGCCAGCAGTTACTCGGGGAAAAGCACAGATACGCAGTATTTT. Translation gives CASSYSGKSTDTQYF. J is TRBJ2-3 and V is TRBV6-5; no reliable D call. Per germline, CDR1 MNHEY and CDR2 SVGAGI. This CDR3 is built from 15 residues. Between the trimmed V and J ends, which lost 0 bases and 0 bases, there was a span of 7 bases.

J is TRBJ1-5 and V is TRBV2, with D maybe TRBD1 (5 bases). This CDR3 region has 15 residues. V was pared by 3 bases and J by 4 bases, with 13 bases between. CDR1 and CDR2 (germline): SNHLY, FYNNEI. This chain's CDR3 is CASSEGQGGNQPQHF. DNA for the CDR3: TGTGCCAGCAGTGAGGGGCAGGGAGGGAATCAGCCCCAGCATTTT.

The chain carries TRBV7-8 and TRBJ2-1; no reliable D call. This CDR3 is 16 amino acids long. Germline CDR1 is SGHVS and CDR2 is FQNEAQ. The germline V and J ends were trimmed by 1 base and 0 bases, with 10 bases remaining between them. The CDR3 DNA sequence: TGTGCCAGCAGCTTAGAAGACTGGGGCTCCTACAATGAGCAGTTCTTC. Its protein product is CASSLEDWGSYNEQFF. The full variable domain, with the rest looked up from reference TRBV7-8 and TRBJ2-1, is GAGVSQSPRYKVAKRGQDVALRCDPISGHVSLFWYQQALGQGPEFLTYFQNEAQLDKSGLPSDRFFAERPEGSVSTLKIQRTQQEDSAVYLCASSLEDWGSYNEQFFGPGTRLTVL.

The CDR3 loop reads CASTEYGGSGTSGNTGELFF. The CDR3 DNA sequence: TGTGCCAGTACCGAGTATGGGGGATCCGGGACTAGCGGGAACACCGGGGAGCTGTTTTTT. The chain links TRBV19 to TRBJ2-2; 11 positions match TRBD2. Germline V gene lookup returns CDR1 LNHDA and CDR2 SQIVND (reference sequence). The CDR3 extends over 20 amino acids. Losses at the gene ends were 7 bases for V and 1 base for J; bases not matched to a gene: 17. The entire variable domain, with the rest obtained from reference TRBV19 and TRBJ2-2, is as follows: DGGITQSPKYLFRKEGQNVTLSCEQNLNHDAMYWYRQDPGQGLRLIYYSQIVNDFQKGDIAEGYSVSREKKESFPLTVTSAQKNPTAFYLCASTEYGGSGTSGNTGELFFGEGSRLTVL.

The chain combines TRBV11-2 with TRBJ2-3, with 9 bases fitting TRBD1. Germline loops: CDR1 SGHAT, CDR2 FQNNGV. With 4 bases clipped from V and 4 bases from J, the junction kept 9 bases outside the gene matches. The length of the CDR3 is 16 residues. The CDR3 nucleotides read TGTGCCAGCAGCTCGCGACGGGACAGGGTTTCAGATACGCAGTATTTT. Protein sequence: CASSSRRDRVSDTQYF.

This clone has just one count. For the CDR3, the DNA is TGTGCCAGCAGCCTCGAGGGGTTCTCCTACGAGCAGTACTTC. This sequence encodes CASSLEGFSYEQYF. V is TRBV7-8 and J is TRBJ2-7; D tentatively reads TRBD1 or TRBD2 (5 bases each). The CDR3 is 14 residues long. From germline, CDR1 is SGHVS and CDR2 FQNEAQ. The V end lost 5 bases, the J end lost 0 bases, and 11 bases lay between the germline ends.

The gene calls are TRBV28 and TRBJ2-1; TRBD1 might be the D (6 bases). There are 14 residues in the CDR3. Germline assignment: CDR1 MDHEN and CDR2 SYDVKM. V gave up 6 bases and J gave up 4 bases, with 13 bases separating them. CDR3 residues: CASRENRDYNEQFF. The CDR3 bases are TGTGCCAGCAGAGAGAACAGGGATTACAATGAGCAGTTCTTC.

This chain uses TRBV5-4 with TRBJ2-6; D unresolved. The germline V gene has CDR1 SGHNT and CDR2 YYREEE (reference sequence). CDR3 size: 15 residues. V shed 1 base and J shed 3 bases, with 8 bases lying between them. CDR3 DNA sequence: TGTGCCAGCAGCTTGAAAGGTAATGGGGCCAACGTCCTGACTTTC. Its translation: CASSLKGNGANVLTF. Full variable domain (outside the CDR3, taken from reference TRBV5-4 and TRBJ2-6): ETGVTQSPTHLIKTRGQQVTLRCSSQSGHNTVSWYQQALGQGPQFIFQYYREEENGRGNFPPRFSGLQFPNYSSELNVNALELDDSALYLCASSLKGNGANVLTFGAGSRLTVL.

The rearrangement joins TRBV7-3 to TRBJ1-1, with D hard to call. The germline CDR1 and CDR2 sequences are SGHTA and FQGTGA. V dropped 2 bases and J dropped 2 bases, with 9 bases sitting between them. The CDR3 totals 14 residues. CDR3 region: CASSLLGGNTEAFF. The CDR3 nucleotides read TGTGCCAGCAGCTTACTAGGCGGTAACACTGAAGCTTTCTTT.

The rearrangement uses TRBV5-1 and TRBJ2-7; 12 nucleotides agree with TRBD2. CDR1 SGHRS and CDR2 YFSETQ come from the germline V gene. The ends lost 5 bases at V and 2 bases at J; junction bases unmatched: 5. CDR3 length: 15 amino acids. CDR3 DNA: TGCGCCAGCAGTTCGAGGACTAGCGGGGCCTACGAGCAGTACTTC. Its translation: CASSSRTSGAYEQYF.